The 4 T cell receptor beta chains in this list originate from one sample, sequenced in a study of T cell responses to AZD1222 COVID-19 vaccine. Profiling relied on immunoSEQ multiplex PCR, and the TCRdb table lists in-frame clones only, not all of them. This sample has 150,000 to 200,000 clones, with approximately 87% found just once. The sequences come from peripheral blood, collected on day 0 of MenACWY control vaccination. The receptors were sampled from an adult in good health.

The J gene is TRBJ2-7, the V gene TRBV7-3, with D hard to call. CDR3 length: 14 amino acids. Germline assignment: CDR1 SGHTA and CDR2 FQGTGA. V was clipped by 2 bases and J by 2 bases, with 10 bases between them. CDR3 sequence (DNA): TGTGCCAGCAGCTTATCGGGCGGAACCTACGAGCAGTACTTC. It codes for CASSLSGGTYEQYF. The variable domain in full, completed from reference TRBV7-3 and TRBJ2-7, reads GAGVSQTPSNKVTEKGKYVELRCDPISGHTALYWYRQSLGQGPEFLIYFQGTGAADDSGLPNDRFFAVRPEGSVSTLKIQRTERGDSAVYLCASSLSGGTYEQYFGPGTRLTVT.

The chain couples TRBV7-9 to TRBJ2-5; 8 positions agree with TRBD2. J was trimmed by 5 bases and V by 1 base; bases with no gene match: 3. CDR3 length equals 14 residues. CDR1 and CDR2 (germline): SEHNR, FQNEAQ (reference sequence). The CDR3 DNA reads TGTGCCAGCAGCTTAGGTAGCGGGATGGAGACCCAGTACTTC. It encodes CASSLGSGMETQYF.

CDR3 sequence: CASSLAGPYEQYF. The CDR3 DNA reads as TGTGCCAGCAGCTTAGCAGGTCCCTACGAGCAGTACTTC. This chain uses TRBV11-1 with TRBJ2-7; D not certain. Germline V gene lookup returns CDR1 SGHAT and CDR2 FQDESV (reference sequence). The CDR3 runs 13 residues. The V end was cut by 0 bases, the J end by 2 bases, with 5 bases between.

The chain has TRBV7-9 and TRBJ2-7, with D perhaps matching TRBD1 or TRBD2 (6 bases each). Deletions cut 3 bases from V and 7 bases from J, with 25 bases between. The CDR3 loop spans 17 amino acids. The V gene's germline CDR1 is SEHNR and CDR2 FQNEAQ (reference sequence). The chain's CDR3 is CASSFYAIRAGEDEQYF. The DNA for the CDR3 is TGTGCCAGCAGCTTCTATGCAATCAGGGCAGGGGAGGATGAGCAGTACTTC.